These 13 T cell receptor beta chains originate from one sample sequenced in a study of T cells in Graves' hyperthyroidism and ophthalmopathy (dated by TCRdb to the late 2010s). Library construction relied on multiplex PCR. The sample was run on an Illumina HiSeq 2000. Amplification of TCR beta CDR3 regions was carried out from RNA transcripts. For the first round of RT-PCR on the TCR CDR3, the HTBI primer set was used together with the Qiagen OneStep RT-PCR kit. The public reads were reprocessed in TCRdb via fastp at Q25 and MiXCR, keeping in-frame beta chains. Rows merge per CDR3 protein into single entries with the most common DNA and genes. The sample table holds approximately 570,000 distinct CDR3 sequences, of which roughly 21% were seen once. Clones ranked in the top ten supply over 45% of the sample. The material sequenced was blood. These receptors were taken from a man aged 35 to 55 with Graves' ophthalmopathy.

This clonotype occurred many times. The chain joins TRBV7-6 to TRBJ2-1; TRBD2 is a possible D gene (6 bases). From germline, CDR1 is SGHVS and CDR2 FNYEAQ. V was cut by 4 bases and J by 2 bases, with 18 bases left in between. This CDR3 contains 17 residues. The CDR3 loop reads CASSSIRVTGAYNEQFF. As DNA, the CDR3 is TGTGCCAGCAGCTCTATTCGGGTGACGGGGGCCTACAATGAGCAGTTCTTC.

The V call is TRBV25-1, the J call TRBJ1-6; 7 bases align to TRBD1. The germline gives CDR1 MGHDK, CDR2 SYGVNS. V trimming: 6 bases; J trimming: 9 bases; junction bases outside the gene matches: 11. There are 15 residues in the CDR3. The CDR3 loop is CASSFGGQLPSPLHF. The CDR3 DNA is TGTGCCAGCAGCTTTGGGGGACAGCTTCCTTCACCCCTCCACTTT.

This clonotype came up a few times. This chain uses TRBV5-1 with TRBJ2-7, with 10 bases identical to TRBD1. CDR3 length equals 15 residues. CDR1 and CDR2 from the germline V gene are SGHRS and YFSETQ. The trim removed 3 bases at V and 5 bases at J, leaving 8 bases unmatched. The CDR3, as DNA: TGCGCCAGCAGCTGGACCGGGACAGGGGTCGACGAGCAGTACTTC. Its translation is CASSWTGTGVDEQYF.

This clonotype appeared many times. CDR3 sequence: CASSPTNDQPQHF. The CDR3 nucleotides are TGTGCCAGCAGCCCAACGAATGATCAGCCCCAGCATTTT. V and J are TRBV7-2 and TRBJ1-5; no clear D. The CDR3 contains 13 residues. Germline CDR1 reads SGHTA; CDR2 reads FQGNSA. V lost 5 bases, J lost 5 bases, and 10 bases lay in between.

The chain couples TRBV11-3 to TRBJ2-3; TRBD2 aligns across 7 bases. Germline V gene data show CDR1 as SGHNT and CDR2 as YENEEA. The CDR3 contains 13 residues. J gave up 5 bases and V 5 bases, and 4 bases lay outside the gene matches. For the CDR3, the DNA is TGTGCCAGCAGCGGGGGGGTGGGAGATACGCAGTATTTT. This gives the protein CASSGGVGDTQYF.

The sample holds many counts of this clonotype. The J gene is TRBJ1-1, the V gene TRBV15, with D unresolved. Germline V gene sequence: CDR1 LNHNV, CDR2 YYDKDF (reference sequence). This CDR3 has 14 amino acids. The V end was cut by 2 bases, the J end by 1 base, with 8 bases between. CDR3 DNA sequence: TGTGCCACCAGCAGACGTCTATGGAACACTGAAGCTTTCTTT. Translation gives CATSRRLWNTEAFF. The full variable domain, completed using reference TRBV15 and TRBJ1-1, is DAMVIQNPRYQVTQFGKPVTLSCSQTLNHNVMYWYQQKSSQAPKLLFHYYDKDFNNEADTPDNFQSRRPNTSFCFLDIRSPGLGDTAMYLCATSRRLWNTEAFFGQGTRLTVV.

The chain recombines TRBV11-2 with TRBJ2-1, with TRBD2 matching over 14 bases. The CDR3 has 18 residues. Germline V CDR1 and CDR2: SGHAT, FQNNGV. V was clipped by 3 bases and J by 8 bases; unmatched bases: 12. CDR3 residues: CASSFGSGTSGRGHEQFF. Written as DNA, the CDR3 is TGTGCCAGCAGCTTCGGATCCGGGACTAGCGGGAGAGGGCATGAGCAGTTCTTC.

The chain has TRBV6-1 and TRBJ2-3, with 10 bases fitting TRBD2. The germline gives CDR1 MNHNS, CDR2 SASEGT. The CDR3 spans 15 residues. Trimming took 6 bases from V and 3 from J; bases not matched to a gene: 6. The CDR3 DNA is TGTGCCAGCAGAAGCGGGGGGGGCGGGACAGATACGCAGTATTTT. Amino acids: CASRSGGGGTDTQYF.

The V call is TRBV19, the J call TRBJ2-7; D might be TRBD1 (6 bases). CDR3 length: 14 residues. The germline V gene has CDR1 LNHDA and CDR2 SQIVND (reference sequence). The ends were cut back, 3 bases at V and 3 bases at J, with 12 bases in the middle. CDR3 protein: CASSMAGTNYEQYF. DNA of the CDR3: TGTGCCAGTAGTATGGCCGGGACAAACTACGAGCAGTACTTC.

This clonotype was observed a few times. This chain uses TRBV6-5 with TRBJ1-1; unclear D gene. The germline CDR1 and CDR2 sequences are MNHEY and SVGAGI. Trimming stripped 2 bases from V and 6 bases from J, with 10 bases between. The CDR3 covers 13 residues. For the CDR3, the DNA is TGTGCCAGCAGTTACGACGACAAGTCTGAAGCTTTCTTT. This codes for CASSYDDKSEAFF.

This clonotype was counted ten times or more. The rearrangement links TRBV20-1 to TRBJ2-1; tentative D call: TRBD2 (7 bases). Germline CDR1 and CDR2: DFQATT and SNEGSKA (reference sequence). V lost 6 bases to trimming and J lost 1 base, with 16 bases between them. The CDR3 loop spans 15 amino acids. CDR3 sequence: CSAIPRGASYNEQFF. Here the CDR3 DNA reads TGCAGTGCGATACCACGGGGGGCATCCTACAATGAGCAGTTCTTC.

V usage is TRBV4-2 and J usage is TRBJ2-6, with unresolved D. This CDR3 region has 18 residues. Trimming cost V 0 bases and J 0 bases, with 12 bases left between them. Germline CDR1 reads LGHNA; CDR2 reads YNFKEQ. CDR3 sequence reads: CASSQEPGKISGANVLTF. The DNA of the CDR3 is TGTGCCAGCAGCCAAGAGCCGGGTAAGATCTCTGGGGCCAACGTCCTGACTTTC.

This rearrangement joins TRBV19 to TRBJ1-6; D remains unclear. This CDR3 has 13 residues. Germline V gene data show CDR1 as LNHDA and CDR2 as SQIVND (reference sequence). V was shortened by 5 bases and J by 7 bases, with 9 bases between the two germline ends. CDR3 region: CASSEQQNSPLHF. The CDR3 bases are TGTGCCAGTAGTGAACAGCAAAATTCACCCCTCCACTTT.